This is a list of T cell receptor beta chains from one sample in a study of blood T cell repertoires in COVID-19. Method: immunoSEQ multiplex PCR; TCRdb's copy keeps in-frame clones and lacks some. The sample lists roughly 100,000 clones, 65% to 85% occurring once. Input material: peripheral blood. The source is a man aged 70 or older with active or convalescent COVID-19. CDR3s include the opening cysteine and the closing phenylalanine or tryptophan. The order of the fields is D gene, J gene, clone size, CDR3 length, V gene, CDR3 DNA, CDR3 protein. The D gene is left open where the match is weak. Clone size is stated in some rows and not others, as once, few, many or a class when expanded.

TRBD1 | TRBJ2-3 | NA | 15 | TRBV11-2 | TGTGCCAGCAGCTTAGGGACAGGGGGCACAGATACGCAGTATTTT | CASSLGTGGTDTQYF
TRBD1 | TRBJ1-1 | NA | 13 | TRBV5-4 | TGTGCCAGCAGCAGGGACAGGGGGCTAGGGGCTTTCTTT | CASSRDRGLGAFF
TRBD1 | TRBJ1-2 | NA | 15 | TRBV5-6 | TGTGCCAGCAGCTTGACAGGGACAGAGTCCTATGGCTACACCTTC | CASSLTGTESYGYTF
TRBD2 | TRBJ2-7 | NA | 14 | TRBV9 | TGTGCCAGCAGCGCAAGTGGGGGACTAAACGAGCAGTACTTC | CASSASGGLNEQYF
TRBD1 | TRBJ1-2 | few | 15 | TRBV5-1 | TGCGCCAGCAGCGTTGGAGAGGACAGGGTCTATGGCTACACCTTC | CASSVGEDRVYGYTF
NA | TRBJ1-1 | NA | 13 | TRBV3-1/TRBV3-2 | TGTGCCAGCAGCCAACTGAGTTCTCAGGTAGCTTTCTTT | CASSQLSSQVAFF
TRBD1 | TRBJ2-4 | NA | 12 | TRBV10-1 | TGCGCCACCAGGACAGGGGGGGACATTCAGTACTTC | CATRTGGDIQYF
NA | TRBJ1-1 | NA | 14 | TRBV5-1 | TGCGCCAGCAGCAGGGGGATCTCGAACACTGAAGCTTTCTTT | CASSRGISNTEAFF
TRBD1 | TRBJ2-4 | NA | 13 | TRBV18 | TGTGCCAGCTCATCGGGACAGGGAAACATTCAGTACTTC | CASSSGQGNIQYF
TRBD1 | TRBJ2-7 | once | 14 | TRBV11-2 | TGTGCCAGCAGCCCCCGACAGGGCTCCTACGAGCAGTACTTC | CASSPRQGSYEQYF
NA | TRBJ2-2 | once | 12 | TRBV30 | TGTGCCTGGAGTCTCCAGACCGGGGAGCTGTTTTTT | CAWSLQTGELFF
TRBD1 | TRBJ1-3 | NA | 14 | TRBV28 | TGTGCCAGCAGTCTCGGACAGGGGAGAAACACCATATATTTT | CASSLGQGRNTIYF
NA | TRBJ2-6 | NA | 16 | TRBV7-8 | TGTGCCAGCAGCCCTCCAGGGGCGTCTGGGGCCAACGTCCTGACTTTC | CASSPPGASGANVLTF
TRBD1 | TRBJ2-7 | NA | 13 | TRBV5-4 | TGTGCCAGCAGCGGGGGACAGGGCTACGAGCAGTACTTC | CASSGGQGYEQYF
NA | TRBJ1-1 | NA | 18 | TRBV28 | TGTGCCAGCAGTTTAACAGGGAAAAGGTCCTCCATGAACACTGAAGCTTTCTTT | CASSLTGKRSSMNTEAFF
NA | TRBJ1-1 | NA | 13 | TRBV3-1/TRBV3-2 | TGTGCCAGCAGCCGACGAGGGGGCACTGAAGCTTTCTTT | CASSRRGGTEAFF
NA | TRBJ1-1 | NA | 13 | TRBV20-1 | TGCAGTGCTAGTCGACAGGTGGCCACTGAAGCTTTCTTT | CSASRQVATEAFF
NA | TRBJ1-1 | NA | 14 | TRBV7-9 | TGTGCCAGCATAACTTGGACAGTAAACACTGAAGCTTTCTTT | CASITWTVNTEAFF
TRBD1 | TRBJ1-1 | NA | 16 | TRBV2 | TGTGCCAGCAGTGACAGGGGGCTCGATAGGAACACTGAAGCTTTCTTT | CASSDRGLDRNTEAFF
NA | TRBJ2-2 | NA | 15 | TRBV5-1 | TGCGCCAGCAGGACCGGGACAACTAACACCGGGGAGCTGTTTTTT | CASRTGTTNTGELFF
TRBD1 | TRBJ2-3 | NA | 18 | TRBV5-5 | TGTGCCAGCAGCTTGCAGGGTTTGGCAGGGGGCGCGACAGATACGCAGTATTTT | CASSLQGLAGGATDTQYF
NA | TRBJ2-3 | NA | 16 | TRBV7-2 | TGTGCCAGCAGCTTAGCCCTAAACAGGGTTGTTGATACGCAGTATTTT | CASSLALNRVVDTQYF
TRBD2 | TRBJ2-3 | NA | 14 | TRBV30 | TGTGCCTGGAGGTGGGCTAGCGGGGGAGATACGCAGTATTTT | CAWRWASGGDTQYF
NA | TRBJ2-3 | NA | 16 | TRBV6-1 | TGTGCCAGCAGTGCCAGGGCGAGCGCCCCGCGGGATACGCAGTATTTT | CASSARASAPRDTQYF
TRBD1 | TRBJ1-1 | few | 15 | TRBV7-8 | TGTGCCAGCAGCTTAGAGGCAGGGGGTGTCACTGAAGCTTTCTTT | CASSLEAGGVTEAFF
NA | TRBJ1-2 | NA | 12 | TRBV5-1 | TGCGCCAGCAGCTCAAACAGGGATGGCTACACCTTC | CASSSNRDGYTF
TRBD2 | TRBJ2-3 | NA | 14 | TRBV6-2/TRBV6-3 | TGTGCCAGCAGTTACGCGGGGGGGCCAGATACGCAGTATTTT | CASSYAGGPDTQYF
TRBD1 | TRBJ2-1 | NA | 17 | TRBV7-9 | TGTGCCAGCAGCTCGACCCGACAGGGAAGGACCTACAATGAGCAGTTCTTC | CASSSTRQGRTYNEQFF
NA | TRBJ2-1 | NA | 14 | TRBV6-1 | TGTGCCAGCAGTGAAGTAGACAGGTTGGGGGAGCAGTTCTTC | CASSEVDRLGEQFF
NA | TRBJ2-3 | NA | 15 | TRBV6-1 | TGTGCCAGCAGTGAATCGGGCAGGGCAGGAGATACGCAGTATTTT | CASSESGRAGDTQYF
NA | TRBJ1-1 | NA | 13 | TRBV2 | TGTGCCAGCAGTGCAAACACAGGAACTGAAGCTTTCTTT | CASSANTGTEAFF
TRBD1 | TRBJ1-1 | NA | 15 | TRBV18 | TGTGCCAGCTCACCAGGAACAGGGGGAAGTTACCAGGCTTTCTTT | CASSPGTGGSYQAFF
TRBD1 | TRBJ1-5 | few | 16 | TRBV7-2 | TGTGCCAGCTCCCGAGGGGACAGGGGGCTATATCAGCCCCAGCATTTT | CASSRGDRGLYQPQHF
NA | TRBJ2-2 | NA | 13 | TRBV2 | TGTGCCAGCAGTGGGAGCGGGACCGGGGAGCTGTTTTTT | CASSGSGTGELFF
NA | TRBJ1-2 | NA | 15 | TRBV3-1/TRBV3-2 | TGTGCCAGCAGCCAATCCACCGGGTCGTACTATGGCTACACCTTC | CASSQSTGSYYGYTF
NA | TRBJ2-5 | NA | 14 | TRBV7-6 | TGTGCCAGCAGCTTAGGGACAGCTCAAGAGACCCAGTACTTC | CASSLGTAQETQYF
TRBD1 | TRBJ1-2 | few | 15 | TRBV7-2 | TGTGCCAGCAGAAGTCCGACAGGGGCTCTACGTGGCTACACCTTC | CASRSPTGALRGYTF
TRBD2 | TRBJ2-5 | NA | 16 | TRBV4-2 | TGTGCCAGCAGCCAAGTCGCTAGCGGGGGCCAAGAGACCCAGTACTTC | CASSQVASGGQETQYF
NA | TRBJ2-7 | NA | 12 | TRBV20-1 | TGCAGTGCTAGTGGGCAGAACTACGAGCAGTACTTC | CSASGQNYEQYF
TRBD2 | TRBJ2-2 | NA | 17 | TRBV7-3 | TGTGCCAGCAGCTTAAATCCCCCAGCGGGGGGTACCGGGGAGCTGTTTTTT | CASSLNPPAGGTGELFF
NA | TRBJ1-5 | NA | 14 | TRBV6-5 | TGTGCCAGCACCAAGACTGACAGCAATCAGCCCCAGCATTTT | CASTKTDSNQPQHF
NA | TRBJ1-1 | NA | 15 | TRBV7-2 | TGTGCCAGCAGCTTTCAAGGGGCTATGGACACTGAAGCTTTCTTT | CASSFQGAMDTEAFF
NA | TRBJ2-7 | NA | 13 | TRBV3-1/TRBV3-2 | TGTGCCAGCAGCCAAGGGGGGCGCTACGAGCAGTACTTC | CASSQGGRYEQYF
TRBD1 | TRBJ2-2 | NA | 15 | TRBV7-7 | TGTGCTAGCAGCCCGAGACAGGGGGACACCGGGGAGCTGTTTTTT | CASSPRQGDTGELFF